This TCR beta chain was profiled in a study of somatic mutations in cytotoxic T cells in rheumatoid arthritis. Study-level points and caveats: Exceedance of 20% of CD8+ cells by the largest CD8+ clone occurred in about an eighth of the roughly 60 patients. Comparison of CD8+ T-cell clonality between rheumatoid arthritis patients and age-matched healthy controls yielded no significant difference. The CD8+ clonality of rheumatoid arthritis patients increased with age, whereas that of healthy controls did not.

Positive selection with magnetic beads achieved the isolation of CD4+ and CD8+ cells, followed by a flow cytometry check of purity. Looked up from germline, CDR1 is ENHRY and CDR2 is SYGVKD. Trimming removed 6 bases at V and 2 bases at J, with 11 bases between. The CDR3 has 14 amino acids. This clone was seen a handful of times. The antigen is undetermined. Only in-frame clones appear in the TCRdb table, and some are missing; sequencing was by immunoSEQ multiplex PCR. The sample shows 2,500 to 3,500 clones, 66% of them seen only once. This receptor was taken from a woman aged 18-35 years with rheumatoid arthritis. Sequenced sample: CD8+ T cells sorted from synovial fluid. This chain uses TRBV10-3 with TRBJ1-5; D possibly corresponds to TRBD1 (5 bases). The DNA for the CDR3 is TGTGCCATCAGCAGGGTTGCGGGCAATCAGCCCCAGCATTTT. This gives the protein CAISRVAGNQPQHF.